This T cell receptor (beta chain) was profiled in a study of T cells in localized non-small cell lung cancer. CDR3 length: 18 residues. Germline V CDR1 and CDR2: MGHRA, YSYEKL. V lost 0 bases to trimming and J lost 5 bases; unmatched junction nucleotides: 12. TCRdb's table, derived via immunoSEQ multiplex PCR, lists solely in-frame clones and lacks some. The table includes approximately 54,000 clones, 86% detected once. The sequence derives from a woman aged 40-69 years with stage I lung adenocarcinoma. The sample here was peripheral blood, taken before any cancer treatment. The J gene is TRBJ2-1, the V gene TRBV4-1; 8 bases are a match to TRBD1. The CDR3 DNA reads TGCGCCAGCAGCCAAGATCCGAGTGCGACAGGGGTAAACAATGAGCAGTTCTTC. The encoded protein is CASSQDPSATGVNNEQFF.